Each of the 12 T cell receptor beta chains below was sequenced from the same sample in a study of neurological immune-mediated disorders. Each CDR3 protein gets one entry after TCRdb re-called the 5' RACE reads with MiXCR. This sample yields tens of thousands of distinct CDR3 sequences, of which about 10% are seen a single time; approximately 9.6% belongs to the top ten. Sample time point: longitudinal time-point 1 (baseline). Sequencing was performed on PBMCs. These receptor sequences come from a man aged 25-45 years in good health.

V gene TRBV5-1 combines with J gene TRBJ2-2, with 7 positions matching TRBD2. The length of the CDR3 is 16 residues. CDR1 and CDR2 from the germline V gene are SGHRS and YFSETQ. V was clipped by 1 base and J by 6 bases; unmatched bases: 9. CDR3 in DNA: TGCGCCAGCAGCTTGAGCGGGGACCCGAGGTCCGGGGAGCTGTTTTTT. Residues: CASSLSGDPRSGELFF.

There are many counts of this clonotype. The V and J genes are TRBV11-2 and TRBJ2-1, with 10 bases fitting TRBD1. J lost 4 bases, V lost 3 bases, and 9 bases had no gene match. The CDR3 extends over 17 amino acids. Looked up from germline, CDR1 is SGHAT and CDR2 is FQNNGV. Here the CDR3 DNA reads TGTGCCAGCAGCTTGGGACAGGGGCAAAGCACTTACAATGAGCAGTTCTTC. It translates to CASSLGQGQSTYNEQFF.

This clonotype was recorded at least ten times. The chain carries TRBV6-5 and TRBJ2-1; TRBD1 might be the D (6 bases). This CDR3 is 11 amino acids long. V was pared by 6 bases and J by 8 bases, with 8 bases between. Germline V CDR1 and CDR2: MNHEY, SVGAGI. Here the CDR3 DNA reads TGTGCCAGCAGAGGGGGTGATGAGCAGTTCTTC. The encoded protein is CASRGGDEQFF.

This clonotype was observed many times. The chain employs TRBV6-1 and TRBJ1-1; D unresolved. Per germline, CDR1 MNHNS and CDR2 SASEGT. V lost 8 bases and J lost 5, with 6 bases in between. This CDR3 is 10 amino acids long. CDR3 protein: CASVRTEAFF. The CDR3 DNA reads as TGTGCCAGCGTGAGGACTGAAGCTTTCTTT.

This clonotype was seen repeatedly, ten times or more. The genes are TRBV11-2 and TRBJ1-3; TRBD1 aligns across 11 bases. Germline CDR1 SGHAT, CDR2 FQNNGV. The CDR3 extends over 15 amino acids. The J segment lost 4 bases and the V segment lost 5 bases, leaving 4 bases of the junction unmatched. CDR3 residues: CASSPRTGGGNTIYF. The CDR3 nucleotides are TGTGCCAGCAGCCCAAGGACAGGGGGCGGAAACACCATATATTTT.

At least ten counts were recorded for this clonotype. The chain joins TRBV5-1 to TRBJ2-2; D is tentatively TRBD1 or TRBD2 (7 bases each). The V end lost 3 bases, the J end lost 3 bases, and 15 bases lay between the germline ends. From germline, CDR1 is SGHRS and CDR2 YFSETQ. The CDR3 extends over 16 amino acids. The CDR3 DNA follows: TGCGCCAGCAGCTCACAGGGGAGGGCAGACACCGGGGAGCTGTTTTTT. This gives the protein CASSSQGRADTGELFF.

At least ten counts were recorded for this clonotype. The CDR3 DNA is TGCAGTGCTAGGAGGAGTAGCGCCCAAAACATTCAGTACTTC. It translates to CSARRSSAQNIQYF. The chain is built from TRBV20-1 and TRBJ2-4, with a possible D match to TRBD2 (5 bases). Trimming shortened V by 3 bases and J by 5 bases, and 14 bases separated the two germline ends. The CDR3 totals 14 residues. CDR1 is DFQATT and CDR2 is SNEGSKA in the germline V gene (reference sequence).

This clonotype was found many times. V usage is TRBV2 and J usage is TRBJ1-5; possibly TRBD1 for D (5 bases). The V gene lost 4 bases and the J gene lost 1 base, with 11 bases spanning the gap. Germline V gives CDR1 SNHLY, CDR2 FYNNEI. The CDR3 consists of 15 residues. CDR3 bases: TGTGCCAGCAGTGTTGGCAGGGCGAGCAATCAGCCCCAGCATTTT. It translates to CASSVGRASNQPQHF.

CDR3 amino acids: CASSQVENEQYF. CDR3 bases: TGTGCCAGCAGCCAAGTGGAAAACGAGCAGTACTTC. The V call is TRBV3-1, the J call TRBJ2-7; D call uncertain. Germline-derived CDR1 and CDR2 are LGHDT and YNNKEL (reference sequence). Deletions cut 1 base from V and 5 bases from J, with 6 bases between. CDR3 length equals 12 residues.

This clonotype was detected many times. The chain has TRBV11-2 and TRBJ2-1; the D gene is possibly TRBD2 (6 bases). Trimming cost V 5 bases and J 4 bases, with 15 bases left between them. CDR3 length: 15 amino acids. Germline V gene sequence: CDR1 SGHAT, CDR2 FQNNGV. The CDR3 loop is CASSRSGQGYNEQFF. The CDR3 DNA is TGTGCCAGCAGCCGCAGCGGGCAGGGATACAATGAGCAGTTCTTC.

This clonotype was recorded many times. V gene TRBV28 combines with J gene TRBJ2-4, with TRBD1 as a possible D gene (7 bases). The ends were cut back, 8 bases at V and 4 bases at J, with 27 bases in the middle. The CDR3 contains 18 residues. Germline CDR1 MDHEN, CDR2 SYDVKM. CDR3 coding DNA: TGTGCCAGCTGGTTCCCGTCGGGCAGGGGGGACCCAAAAAACATTCAGTACTTC. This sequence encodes CASWFPSGRGDPKNIQYF.

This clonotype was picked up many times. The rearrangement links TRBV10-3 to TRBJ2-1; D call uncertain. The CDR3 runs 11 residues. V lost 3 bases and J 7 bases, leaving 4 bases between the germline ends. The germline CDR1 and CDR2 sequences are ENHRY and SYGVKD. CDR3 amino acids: CAISDGNEQFF. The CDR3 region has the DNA TGTGCCATCAGTGATGGGAATGAGCAGTTCTTC.